These T cell receptor beta chains were read from a single sample in a study of cytomegalovirus exposure and HLA in healthy donors. Profiled with immunoSEQ multiplex PCR; TCRdb holds only in-frame clones, not every one. This table has 110,000 or so clones, over 65% appearing once. Sequences were obtained from PBMCs. The receptors stem from a woman younger than 45 in good health and CMV-seropositive. Each CDR3 is given with its conserved first and last residue. Each record gives: clone size, D gene, V gene, J gene, CDR3 DNA, CDR3 protein. A D gene is named only where the DNA matches it firmly. Expanded clones get a size class; other rows say once, few or many, or leave the size out.

.	.	TRBV30	TRBJ2-1	TGTGCTGGGGACATAGCTGGGCATGAGCAGTTCTTC	CAGDIAGHEQFF
.	TRBD1	TRBV12-5	TRBJ1-1	TGTGCTAGTGGTTTGAGGACAGGGGCGCCGAACACTGAAGCTTTCTTT	CASGLRTGAPNTEAFF
.	TRBD2	TRBV7-2	TRBJ2-5	TGTGCCAGCAGCCCCGGGGGTAGCGGGGAAGAGACCCAGTACTTC	CASSPGGSGEETQYF
.	.	TRBV6-5	TRBJ2-7	TGTGCCAGCAGGCCACCTACAGGGCTCTCAGGGCAGTACTTC	CASRPPTGLSGQYF
.	TRBD1	TRBV12-5	TRBJ1-5	TGTGCTAGTGGGGAGGGACAGCTCAGCAATCAGCCCCAGCATTTT	CASGEGQLSNQPQHF
once	TRBD1	TRBV5-1	TRBJ1-2	TGCGCCAGCAGCTTAGACAGGGGGACTAACTATGGCTACACCTTC	CASSLDRGTNYGYTF
.	.	TRBV5-1	TRBJ2-2	TGCGCCAGCAGCTTGGGACAGTCTACCGGGGAGCTGTTTTTT	CASSLGQSTGELFF
.	.	TRBV18	TRBJ1-1	TGTGCCAGCTCACCATTACGGGGGACCGAAGCTTTCTTT	CASSPLRGTEAFF
.	.	TRBV6-1	TRBJ1-3	TGTGCCAGCAGTGAGTCCCCCAGGACTGGAAACACCATATATTTT	CASSESPRTGNTIYF
.	TRBD1	TRBV2	TRBJ2-7	TGTGCCAGCAGCCAGACAGGGAATCATTACGAGCAGTACTTC	CASSQTGNHYEQYF
.	.	TRBV4-2	TRBJ2-1	TGTGCCAGCAGCCAAGAAGACAGGGAGGATGAGCAGTTCTTC	CASSQEDREDEQFF
.	TRBD2	TRBV7-9	TRBJ2-2	TGTGCCAGCAGCTTTGCCGGGACTATAAGCGGGGAGCTGTTTTTT	CASSFAGTISGELFF
.	TRBD1	TRBV6-5	TRBJ1-1	TGTGCCAGCACCACAGGGGGGCCCATGAACACTGAAGCTTTCTTT	CASTTGGPMNTEAFF
.	TRBD2	TRBV13	TRBJ2-1	TGTGCCAGCAGCTTCAAGACTAGCGGGATTTTGTACAATGAGCAGTTCTTC	CASSFKTSGILYNEQFF
few	.	TRBV30	TRBJ1-6	TGTGCCTGGAGTGTCTGGGCAGGGAATTCACCCCTCCACTTT	CAWSVWAGNSPLHF
.	.	TRBV5-1	TRBJ1-3	TGCGCCAGCAGCGACGGACGGCCGCAGGGTGACACCATATATTTT	CASSDGRPQGDTIYF
.	.	TRBV19	TRBJ1-2	TGTGCCAGTAGTTATGGCGGAGATGCTGGCTACACCTTC	CASSYGGDAGYTF
.	TRBD1	TRBV19	TRBJ2-6	TGTGCCAGTAGGGGGACAGGGTTGGGTGGGGCCAACGTCCTGACTTTC	CASRGTGLGGANVLTF
.	TRBD2	TRBV9	TRBJ2-3	TGTGCCAGCAGCGTAGGGGGACTAGCGCACACAGATACGCAGTATTTT	CASSVGGLAHTDTQYF
.	.	TRBV2	TRBJ2-4	TGTGCCAGCAGTGAAAGTAGATTGGCAGGCAAAAACATTCAGTACTTC	CASSESRLAGKNIQYF